Sequencing of this T cell receptor beta chain was carried out in a study of T cell responses to AZD1222 COVID-19 vaccine. Germline CDR1 is SEHNR and CDR2 is FQNEAQ (reference sequence). The ends lost 5 bases at V and 0 bases at J; junction bases unmatched: 3. There are 15 residues in the CDR3. The assay was immunoSEQ multiplex PCR, and TCRdb's table has in-frame clones only and misses some. The data contain about 140,000 clones, 89% of them singletons. The sequence derives from an adult in good health. The sequenced sample was peripheral blood, obtained on day 0 of AZD1222 vaccination. V gene TRBV7-9 combines with J gene TRBJ1-3, with TRBD1 identical over 8 bases. CDR3 region: CASSRQGTSGNTIYF. CDR3 bases: TGTGCCAGCAGCCGACAGGGGACCTCTGGAAACACCATATATTTT.